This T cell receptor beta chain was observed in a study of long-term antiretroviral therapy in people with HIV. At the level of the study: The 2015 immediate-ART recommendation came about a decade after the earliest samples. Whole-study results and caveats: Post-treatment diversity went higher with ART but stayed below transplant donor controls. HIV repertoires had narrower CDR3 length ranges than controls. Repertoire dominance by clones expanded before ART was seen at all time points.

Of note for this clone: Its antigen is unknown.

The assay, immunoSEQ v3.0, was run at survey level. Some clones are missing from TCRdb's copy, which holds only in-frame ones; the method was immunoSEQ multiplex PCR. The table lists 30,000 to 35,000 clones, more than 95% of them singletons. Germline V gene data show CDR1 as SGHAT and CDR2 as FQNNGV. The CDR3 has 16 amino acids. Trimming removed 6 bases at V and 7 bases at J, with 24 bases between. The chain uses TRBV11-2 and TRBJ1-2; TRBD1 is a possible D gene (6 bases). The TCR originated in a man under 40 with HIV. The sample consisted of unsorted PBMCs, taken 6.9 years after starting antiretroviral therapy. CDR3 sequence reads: CASRHPAVRGSRGYTF. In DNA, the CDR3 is TGTGCCAGCAGACACCCGGCGGTCAGGGGTTCGCGTGGCTACACCTTC.